This T cell receptor (beta chain) stems from a study of cytomegalovirus exposure and HLA in healthy donors. Overall study: Caucasian-associated ancestry cluster membership applied to about 80% of around 400 genotyped donors.

PCR involved 60 Vbeta and 13 Jbeta primers. As originally analysed: The count from a later analysis was tens of millions of unique TCR beta chains, 9 million to 12 million of them shared. This table comes from immunoSEQ multiplex PCR, and its TCRdb copy is limited to in-frame clones, with some not included. D and trimming come from the DNA, and the V and J calls and clone size come from that table. This repertoire shows around 190,000 clones, around 75% found once; its top ten account for about 3.1%. Trimming stripped 1 base from V and 0 bases from J, with 8 bases between. The CDR3 sequence is 15 residues long. Germline CDR1 is SGDLS and CDR2 is YYNGEE. This clone was recorded a few times.

Sequenced material: PBMCs. This sequence originates from a woman aged 25 to 45 in good health and CMV-seropositive. The chain is built from TRBV9 and TRBJ2-1; D perhaps matches TRBD1 (6 bases). DNA for the CDR3: TGTGCCAGCAGCGTAAGGGGGAGCTCCTACAATGAGCAGTTCTTC. Its translation is CASSVRGSSYNEQFF.